This passage covers 3 T cell receptor beta chains from one sample sequenced in a study of cytomegalovirus exposure and HLA in healthy donors. The PCR contained 60 Vbeta and 13 Jbeta primers. Assay used: immunoSEQ multiplex PCR; TCRdb lists only in-frame clones, some missing. The sample carries 180,000 or so clones, 75% to 85% recorded once. Material: PBMCs. Every receptor here comes from a man between 18 and 35 years old in good health and CMV-seronegative.

This clone was picked up many times. The chain couples TRBV7-8 to TRBJ2-2; tentative D call: TRBD2 (5 bases). CDR1 is SGHVS and CDR2 is FQNEAQ in the germline V gene. The CDR3 runs to 14 residues. V lost 5 bases and J lost 6, with 13 bases in between. This CDR3 reads CASSISSEAGELFF. CDR3 bases: TGTGCCAGCAGCATAAGTAGCGAAGCCGGGGAGCTGTTTTTT.

The chain recombines TRBV28 with TRBJ1-2, with a weak D call TRBD1 (5 bases). The CDR3 loop spans 14 amino acids. The germline gives CDR1 MDHEN, CDR2 SYDVKM. V was clipped by 3 bases and J by 3 bases, with 11 bases between them. Here the CDR3 reads CASSLGRGDYGYTF. The DNA of the CDR3 is TGTGCCAGCAGTTTGGGGAGGGGCGACTATGGCTACACCTTC.

The chain has TRBV19 and TRBJ1-5; D perhaps matches TRBD1 (5 bases). In germline, CDR1 is LNHDA, CDR2 SQIVND (reference sequence). CDR3 size: 14 residues. V lost 10 bases and J lost 3, with 16 bases in between. The DNA for the CDR3 is TGTGCCACGACAACACAGGATTCCAATCAGCCCCAGCATTTT. Translating gives CATTTQDSNQPQHF. Combining the CDR3 with reference TRBV19 and TRBJ1-5 gives the whole variable domain DGGITQSPKYLFRKEGQNVTLSCEQNLNHDAMYWYRQDPGQGLRLIYYSQIVNDFQKGDIAEGYSVSREKKESFPLTVTSAQKNPTAFYLCATTTQDSNQPQHFGDGTRLSIL.